The present entry profiles one T cell receptor beta chain with its context. The antigen remains undetermined. The CDR3 contains 14 residues. V gave up 0 bases and J gave up 5 bases, with 9 bases separating them. Per germline, CDR1 SGHRS and CDR2 YFSETQ. The protocol was immunoSEQ multiplex PCR, while the TCRdb copy is restricted to in-frame clones and leaves out a portion. Among 15,000 to 25,000 clones, 90% to 95% were seen once, and the ten largest hold about 4%. These data are taken from a study of T cells in localized non-small cell lung cancer. Study-wide results and limits: Analysis by sequencing included only one tumor region, so heterogeneity remains possible. Clonality peaked in uninvolved adjacent lung rather than tumor. A median of approximately 50 of the top 100 tumor clones appeared in adjacent lung, which was paired and uninvolved. A higher density of T cells in blood coincided with extended overall survival.

Sample: peripheral blood, taken before any cancer treatment. The chain has TRBV5-1 and TRBJ2-1, with D unclear. The receptor's source is a male donor aged 60 or older with stage I squamous cell lung carcinoma. Here the CDR3 DNA reads TGCGCCAGCAGCTTGGATCAGCTTAACAATGAGCAGTTCTTC. Amino acid sequence: CASSLDQLNNEQFF.